Detailed here is one T cell receptor beta chain. Antigen specificity is unknown. The sample belongs to a study of cytomegalovirus exposure and HLA in healthy donors. Study conclusions and caveats: The tendency of first-cohort TCR clusters to co-occur in the 110 or so validation repertoires emerged from a later analysis. According to reports, the classifier identified cytomegalovirus status with high specificity and sensitivity.

TCRdb's table, derived via immunoSEQ multiplex PCR, lists solely in-frame clones and lacks some. The sample gives over 250,000 clones, around 86% of which show up once; about 1% is in the top ten. The sample was PBMCs. This TCR came from a woman aged 18-29 years in good health and CMV-seronegative.

CDR3 sequence (DNA): TGTGCCAGCAGTTACTCCCGTAATCAGCCCCAGCATTTT. It is translated as CASSYSRNQPQHF. The chain recombines TRBV6-5 with TRBJ1-5; D remains ambiguous. This CDR3 has 13 residues. Trimming left V 0 bases short and J 4 bases short, with 4 bases between. Germline loops: CDR1 MNHEY, CDR2 SVGAGI.